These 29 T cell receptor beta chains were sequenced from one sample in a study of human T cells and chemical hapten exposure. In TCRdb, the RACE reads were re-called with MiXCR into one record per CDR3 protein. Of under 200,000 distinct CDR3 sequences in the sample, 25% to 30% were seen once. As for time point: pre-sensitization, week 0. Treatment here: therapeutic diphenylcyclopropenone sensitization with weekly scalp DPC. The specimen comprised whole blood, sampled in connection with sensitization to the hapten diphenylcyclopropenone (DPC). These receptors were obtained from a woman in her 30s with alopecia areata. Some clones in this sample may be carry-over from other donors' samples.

For the CDR3, the DNA is TGTGCCAGCAGCGTAGCCAGCGGGGGGCTAACGGGAGATACGCAGTATTTT. Translated: CASSVASGGLTGDTQYF. The rearrangement links TRBV9 to TRBJ2-3, with 9 bases identical to TRBD2. This CDR3 spans 17 amino acids. Trimming cost V 0 bases and J 5 bases; bases outside gene matches: 10. Germline lookup yields CDR1 SGDLS and CDR2 YYNGEE.

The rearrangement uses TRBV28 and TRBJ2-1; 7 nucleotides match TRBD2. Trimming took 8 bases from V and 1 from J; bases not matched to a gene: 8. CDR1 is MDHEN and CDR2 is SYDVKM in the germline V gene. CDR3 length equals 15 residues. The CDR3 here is CASLLGGPSYNEQFF. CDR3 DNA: TGTGCCAGCCTTCTGGGAGGGCCATCCTACAATGAGCAGTTCTTC.

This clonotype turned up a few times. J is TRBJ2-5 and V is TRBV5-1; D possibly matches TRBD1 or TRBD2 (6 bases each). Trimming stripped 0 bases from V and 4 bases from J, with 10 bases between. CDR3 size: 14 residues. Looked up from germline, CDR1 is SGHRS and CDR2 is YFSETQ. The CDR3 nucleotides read TGCGCCAGCAGCTTGGTAGAGGGGGGAGAGACCCAGTACTTC. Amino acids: CASSLVEGGETQYF. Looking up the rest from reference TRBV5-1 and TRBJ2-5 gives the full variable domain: KAGVTQTPRYLIKTRGQQVTLSCSPISGHRSVSWYQQTPGQGLQFLFEYFSETQRNKGNFPGRFSGRQFSNSRSEMNVSTLELGDSALYLCASSLVEGGETQYFGPGTRLLVL.

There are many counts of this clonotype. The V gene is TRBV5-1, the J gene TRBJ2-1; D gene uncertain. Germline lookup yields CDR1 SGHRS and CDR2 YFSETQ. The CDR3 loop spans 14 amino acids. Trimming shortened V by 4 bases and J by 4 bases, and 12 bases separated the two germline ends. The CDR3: CASSKDGIYNEQFF. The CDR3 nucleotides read TGCGCCAGCAGCAAGGACGGAATTTACAATGAGCAGTTCTTC.

CDR3 region: CASGPFFGELFF. The CDR3 nucleotides are TGTGCCAGCGGCCCCTTCTTCGGGGAGCTGTTTTTT. This rearrangement joins TRBV3-1 to TRBJ2-2, with D hard to call. The CDR3 spans 12 residues. V lost 8 bases and J lost 7, with 11 bases in between. Germline V CDR1 and CDR2: LGHDT, YNNKEL (reference sequence). The full variable domain, completed using reference TRBV3-1 and TRBJ2-2, is DTAVSQTPKYLVTQMGNDKSIKCEQNLGHDTMYWYKQDSKKFLKIMFSYNNKELIINETVPNRFSPKSPDKAHLNLHINSLELGDSAVYFCASGPFFGELFFGEGSRLTVL.

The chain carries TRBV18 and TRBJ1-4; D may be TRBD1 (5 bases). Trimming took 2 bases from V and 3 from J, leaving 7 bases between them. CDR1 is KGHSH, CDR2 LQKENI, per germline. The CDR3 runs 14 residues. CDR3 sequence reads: CASSPRGANEKLFF. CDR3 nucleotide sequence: TGTGCCAGCTCACCAAGGGGAGCTAATGAAAAACTGTTTTTT.

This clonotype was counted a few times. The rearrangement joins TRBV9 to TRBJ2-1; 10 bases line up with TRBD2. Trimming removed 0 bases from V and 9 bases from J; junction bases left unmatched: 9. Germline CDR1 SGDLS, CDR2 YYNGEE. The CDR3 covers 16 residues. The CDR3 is CASSVGSSGRGAEQFF. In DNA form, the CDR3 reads TGTGCCAGCAGCGTAGGGTCTAGCGGGAGAGGTGCTGAGCAGTTCTTC.

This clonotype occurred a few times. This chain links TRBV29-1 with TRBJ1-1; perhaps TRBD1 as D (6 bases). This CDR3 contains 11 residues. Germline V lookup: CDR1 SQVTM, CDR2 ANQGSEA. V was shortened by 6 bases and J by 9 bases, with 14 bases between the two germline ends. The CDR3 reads CSVVLRGKAFF. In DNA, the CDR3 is TGCAGCGTGGTACTCAGGGGAAAAGCTTTCTTT.

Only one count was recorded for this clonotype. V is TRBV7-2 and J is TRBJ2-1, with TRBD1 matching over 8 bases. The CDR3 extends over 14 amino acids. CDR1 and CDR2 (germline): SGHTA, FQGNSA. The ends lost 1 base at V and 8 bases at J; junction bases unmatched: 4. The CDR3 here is CASSLGQGLHEQFF. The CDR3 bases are TGTGCCAGCAGCTTAGGACAGGGGTTGCATGAGCAGTTCTTC.

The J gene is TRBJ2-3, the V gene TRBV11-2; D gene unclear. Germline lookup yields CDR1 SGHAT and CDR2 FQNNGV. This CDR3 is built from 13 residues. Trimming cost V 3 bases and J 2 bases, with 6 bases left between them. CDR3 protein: CASSLILTDTQYF. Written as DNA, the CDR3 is TGTGCCAGCAGCTTGATCCTCACAGATACGCAGTATTTT.

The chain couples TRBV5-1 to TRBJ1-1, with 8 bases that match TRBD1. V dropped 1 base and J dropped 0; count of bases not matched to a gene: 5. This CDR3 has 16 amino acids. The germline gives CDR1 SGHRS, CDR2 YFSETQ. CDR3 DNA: TGCGCCAGCAGCTTGACCGGACAGGGTCTGAACACTGAAGCTTTCTTT. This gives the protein CASSLTGQGLNTEAFF. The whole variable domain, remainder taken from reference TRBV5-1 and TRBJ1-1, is KAGVTQTPRYLIKTRGQQVTLSCSPISGHRSVSWYQQTPGQGLQFLFEYFSETQRNKGNFPGRFSGRQFSNSRSEMNVSTLELGDSALYLCASSLTGQGLNTEAFFGQGTRLTVV.

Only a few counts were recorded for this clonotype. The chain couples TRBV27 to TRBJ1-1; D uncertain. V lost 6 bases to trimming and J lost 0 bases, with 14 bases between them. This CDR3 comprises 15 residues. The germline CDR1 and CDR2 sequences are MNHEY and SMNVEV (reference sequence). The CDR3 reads CASSKWTGMNTEAFF. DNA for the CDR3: TGTGCCAGCAGCAAATGGACGGGTATGAACACTGAAGCTTTCTTT.

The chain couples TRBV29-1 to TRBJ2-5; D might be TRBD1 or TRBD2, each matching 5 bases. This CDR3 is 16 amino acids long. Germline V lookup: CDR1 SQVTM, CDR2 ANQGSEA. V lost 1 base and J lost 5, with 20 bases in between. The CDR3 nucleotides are TGCAGCGTTGAAGTCAGAGGGGCCCCGAGGGTGGAGACCCAGTACTTC. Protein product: CSVEVRGAPRVETQYF.

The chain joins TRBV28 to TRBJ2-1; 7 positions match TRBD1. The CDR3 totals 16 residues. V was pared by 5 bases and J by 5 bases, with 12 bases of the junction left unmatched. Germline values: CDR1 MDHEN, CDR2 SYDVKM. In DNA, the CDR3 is TGTGCCAGCAGTCTAGCCGGGACAGCTACAAACAATGAGCAGTTCTTC. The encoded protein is CASSLAGTATNNEQFF.

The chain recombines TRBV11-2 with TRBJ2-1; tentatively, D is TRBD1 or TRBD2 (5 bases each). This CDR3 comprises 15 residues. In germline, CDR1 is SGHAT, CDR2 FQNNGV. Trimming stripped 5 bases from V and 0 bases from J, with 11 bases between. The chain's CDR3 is CASSPTRGSYNEQFF. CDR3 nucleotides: TGTGCCAGCAGCCCTACGAGGGGCTCCTACAATGAGCAGTTCTTC. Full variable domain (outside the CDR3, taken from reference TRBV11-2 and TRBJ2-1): EAGVAQSPRYKIIEKRQSVAFWCNPISGHATLYWYQQILGQGPKLLIQFQNNGVVDDSQLPKDRFSAERLKGVDSTLKIQPAKLEDSAVYLCASSPTRGSYNEQFFGPGTRLTVL.

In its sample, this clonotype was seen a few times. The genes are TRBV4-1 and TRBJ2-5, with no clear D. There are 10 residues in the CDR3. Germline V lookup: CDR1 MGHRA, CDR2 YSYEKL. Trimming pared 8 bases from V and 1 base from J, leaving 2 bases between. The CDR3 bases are TGCGCCAGCCCCCAAGAGACCCAGTACTTC. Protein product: CASPQETQYF.

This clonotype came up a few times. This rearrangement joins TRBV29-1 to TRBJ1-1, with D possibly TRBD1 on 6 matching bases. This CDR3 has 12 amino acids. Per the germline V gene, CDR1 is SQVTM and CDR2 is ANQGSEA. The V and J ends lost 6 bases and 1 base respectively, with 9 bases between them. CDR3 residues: CSVGGWNTEAFF. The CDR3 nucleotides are TGCAGCGTGGGGGGCTGGAACACTGAAGCTTTCTTT.

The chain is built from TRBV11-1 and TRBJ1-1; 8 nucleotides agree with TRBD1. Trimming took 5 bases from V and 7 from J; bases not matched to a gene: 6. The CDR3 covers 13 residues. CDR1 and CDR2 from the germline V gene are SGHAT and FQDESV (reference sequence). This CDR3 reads CASSQDRVGEAFF. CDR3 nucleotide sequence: TGTGCCAGCAGCCAGGACAGGGTGGGTGAAGCTTTCTTT.

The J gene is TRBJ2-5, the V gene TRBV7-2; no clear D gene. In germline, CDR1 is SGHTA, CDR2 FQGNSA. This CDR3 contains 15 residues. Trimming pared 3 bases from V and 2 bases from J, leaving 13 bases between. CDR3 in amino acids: CASSFLAGSQETQYF. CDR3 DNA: TGTGCCAGCAGCTTTCTGGCTGGCAGTCAAGAGACCCAGTACTTC.

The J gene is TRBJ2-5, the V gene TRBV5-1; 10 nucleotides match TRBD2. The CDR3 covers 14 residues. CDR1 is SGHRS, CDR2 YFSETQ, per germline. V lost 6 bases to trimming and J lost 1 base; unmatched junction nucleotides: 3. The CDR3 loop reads CASTQRGGQETQYF. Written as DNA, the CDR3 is TGCGCCAGCACCCAGCGGGGGGGCCAAGAGACCCAGTACTTC.

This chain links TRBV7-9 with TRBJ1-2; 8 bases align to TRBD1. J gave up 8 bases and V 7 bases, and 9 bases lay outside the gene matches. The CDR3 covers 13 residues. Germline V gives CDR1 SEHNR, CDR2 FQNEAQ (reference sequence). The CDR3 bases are TGTGCCAGCAACCCGACAGGGGCGGGCGGCTACACCTTC. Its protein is CASNPTGAGGYTF. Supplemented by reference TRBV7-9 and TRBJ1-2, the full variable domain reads DTGVSQNPRHKITKRGQNVTFRCDPISEHNRLYWYRQTLGQGPEFLTYFQNEAQLEKSRLLSDRFSAERPKGSFSTLEIQRTEQGDSAMYLCASNPTGAGGYTFGSGTRLTVV.

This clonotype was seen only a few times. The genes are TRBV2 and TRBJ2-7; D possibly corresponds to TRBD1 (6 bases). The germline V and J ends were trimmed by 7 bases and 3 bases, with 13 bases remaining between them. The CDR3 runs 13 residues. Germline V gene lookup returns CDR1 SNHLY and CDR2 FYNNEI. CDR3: CASNPGADYEQYF. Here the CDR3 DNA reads TGTGCCAGCAACCCAGGGGCAGACTACGAGCAGTACTTC.

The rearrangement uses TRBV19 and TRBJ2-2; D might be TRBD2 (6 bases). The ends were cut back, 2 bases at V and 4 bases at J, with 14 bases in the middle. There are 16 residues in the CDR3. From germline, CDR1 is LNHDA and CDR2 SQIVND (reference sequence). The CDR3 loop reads CASSIRREKPTGELFF. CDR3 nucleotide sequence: TGTGCCAGTAGTATAAGGAGGGAAAAACCCACCGGGGAGCTGTTTTTT.

Here the CDR3 DNA reads TGCGCCAGCAGCCAAGCCGGGGGGCAGCCTGAAGCTTTCTTT. Protein sequence: CASSQAGGQPEAFF. The rearrangement uses TRBV4-1 and TRBJ1-1; D might be TRBD1 (6 bases). The CDR3 sequence is 14 residues long. Trimming left V 1 base short and J 6 bases short, with 12 bases between. Germline V gene lookup returns CDR1 MGHRA and CDR2 YSYEKL.

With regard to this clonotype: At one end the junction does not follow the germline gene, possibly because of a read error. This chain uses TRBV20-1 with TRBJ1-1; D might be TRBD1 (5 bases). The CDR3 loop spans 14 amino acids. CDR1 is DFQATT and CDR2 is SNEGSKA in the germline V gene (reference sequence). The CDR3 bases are TGCAGTGCTAGGGAAGGGACGGTGAACACTGAGGCTTTCTTT. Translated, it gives CSAREGTVNTEAFF.

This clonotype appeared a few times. The CDR3 nucleotides read TGCAGCGTTGACGAGACAAACAATGAGCAGTTCTTC. Encoded protein: CSVDETNNEQFF. The V and J genes are TRBV29-1 and TRBJ2-1; no clear D gene. The CDR3 has 12 residues. Per germline, CDR1 SQVTM and CDR2 ANQGSEA. The V and J ends lost 3 bases and 5 bases respectively, with 8 bases between them.

CDR3: CSATRTGVFAFF. The DNA of the CDR3 is TGCAGTGCTACTCGGACAGGGGTTTTCGCTTTCTTT. The rearrangement uses TRBV20-1 and TRBJ1-1; 9 bases agree with TRBD1. The junction had 8 bases not matched to a gene; V was cut back by 4 bases and J by 11 bases. Looked up from germline, CDR1 is DFQATT and CDR2 is SNEGSKA (reference sequence). The CDR3 runs 12 residues.

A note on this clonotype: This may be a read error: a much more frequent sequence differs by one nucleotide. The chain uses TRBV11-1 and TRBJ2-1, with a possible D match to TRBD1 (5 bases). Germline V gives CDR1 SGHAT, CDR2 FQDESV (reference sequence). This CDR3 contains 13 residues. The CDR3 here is CPSSSSGYNEQFF. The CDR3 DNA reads TGTCCCAGCAGCTCTTCAGGGTACAATGAGCAGTTCTTC.

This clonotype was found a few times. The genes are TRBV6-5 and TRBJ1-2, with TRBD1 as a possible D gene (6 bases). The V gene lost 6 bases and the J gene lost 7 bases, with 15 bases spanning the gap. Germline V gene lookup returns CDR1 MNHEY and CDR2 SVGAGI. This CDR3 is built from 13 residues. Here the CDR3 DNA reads TGTGCCAGCAGATCCACAGGGCCGAGTGGCTACACCTTC. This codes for CASRSTGPSGYTF.